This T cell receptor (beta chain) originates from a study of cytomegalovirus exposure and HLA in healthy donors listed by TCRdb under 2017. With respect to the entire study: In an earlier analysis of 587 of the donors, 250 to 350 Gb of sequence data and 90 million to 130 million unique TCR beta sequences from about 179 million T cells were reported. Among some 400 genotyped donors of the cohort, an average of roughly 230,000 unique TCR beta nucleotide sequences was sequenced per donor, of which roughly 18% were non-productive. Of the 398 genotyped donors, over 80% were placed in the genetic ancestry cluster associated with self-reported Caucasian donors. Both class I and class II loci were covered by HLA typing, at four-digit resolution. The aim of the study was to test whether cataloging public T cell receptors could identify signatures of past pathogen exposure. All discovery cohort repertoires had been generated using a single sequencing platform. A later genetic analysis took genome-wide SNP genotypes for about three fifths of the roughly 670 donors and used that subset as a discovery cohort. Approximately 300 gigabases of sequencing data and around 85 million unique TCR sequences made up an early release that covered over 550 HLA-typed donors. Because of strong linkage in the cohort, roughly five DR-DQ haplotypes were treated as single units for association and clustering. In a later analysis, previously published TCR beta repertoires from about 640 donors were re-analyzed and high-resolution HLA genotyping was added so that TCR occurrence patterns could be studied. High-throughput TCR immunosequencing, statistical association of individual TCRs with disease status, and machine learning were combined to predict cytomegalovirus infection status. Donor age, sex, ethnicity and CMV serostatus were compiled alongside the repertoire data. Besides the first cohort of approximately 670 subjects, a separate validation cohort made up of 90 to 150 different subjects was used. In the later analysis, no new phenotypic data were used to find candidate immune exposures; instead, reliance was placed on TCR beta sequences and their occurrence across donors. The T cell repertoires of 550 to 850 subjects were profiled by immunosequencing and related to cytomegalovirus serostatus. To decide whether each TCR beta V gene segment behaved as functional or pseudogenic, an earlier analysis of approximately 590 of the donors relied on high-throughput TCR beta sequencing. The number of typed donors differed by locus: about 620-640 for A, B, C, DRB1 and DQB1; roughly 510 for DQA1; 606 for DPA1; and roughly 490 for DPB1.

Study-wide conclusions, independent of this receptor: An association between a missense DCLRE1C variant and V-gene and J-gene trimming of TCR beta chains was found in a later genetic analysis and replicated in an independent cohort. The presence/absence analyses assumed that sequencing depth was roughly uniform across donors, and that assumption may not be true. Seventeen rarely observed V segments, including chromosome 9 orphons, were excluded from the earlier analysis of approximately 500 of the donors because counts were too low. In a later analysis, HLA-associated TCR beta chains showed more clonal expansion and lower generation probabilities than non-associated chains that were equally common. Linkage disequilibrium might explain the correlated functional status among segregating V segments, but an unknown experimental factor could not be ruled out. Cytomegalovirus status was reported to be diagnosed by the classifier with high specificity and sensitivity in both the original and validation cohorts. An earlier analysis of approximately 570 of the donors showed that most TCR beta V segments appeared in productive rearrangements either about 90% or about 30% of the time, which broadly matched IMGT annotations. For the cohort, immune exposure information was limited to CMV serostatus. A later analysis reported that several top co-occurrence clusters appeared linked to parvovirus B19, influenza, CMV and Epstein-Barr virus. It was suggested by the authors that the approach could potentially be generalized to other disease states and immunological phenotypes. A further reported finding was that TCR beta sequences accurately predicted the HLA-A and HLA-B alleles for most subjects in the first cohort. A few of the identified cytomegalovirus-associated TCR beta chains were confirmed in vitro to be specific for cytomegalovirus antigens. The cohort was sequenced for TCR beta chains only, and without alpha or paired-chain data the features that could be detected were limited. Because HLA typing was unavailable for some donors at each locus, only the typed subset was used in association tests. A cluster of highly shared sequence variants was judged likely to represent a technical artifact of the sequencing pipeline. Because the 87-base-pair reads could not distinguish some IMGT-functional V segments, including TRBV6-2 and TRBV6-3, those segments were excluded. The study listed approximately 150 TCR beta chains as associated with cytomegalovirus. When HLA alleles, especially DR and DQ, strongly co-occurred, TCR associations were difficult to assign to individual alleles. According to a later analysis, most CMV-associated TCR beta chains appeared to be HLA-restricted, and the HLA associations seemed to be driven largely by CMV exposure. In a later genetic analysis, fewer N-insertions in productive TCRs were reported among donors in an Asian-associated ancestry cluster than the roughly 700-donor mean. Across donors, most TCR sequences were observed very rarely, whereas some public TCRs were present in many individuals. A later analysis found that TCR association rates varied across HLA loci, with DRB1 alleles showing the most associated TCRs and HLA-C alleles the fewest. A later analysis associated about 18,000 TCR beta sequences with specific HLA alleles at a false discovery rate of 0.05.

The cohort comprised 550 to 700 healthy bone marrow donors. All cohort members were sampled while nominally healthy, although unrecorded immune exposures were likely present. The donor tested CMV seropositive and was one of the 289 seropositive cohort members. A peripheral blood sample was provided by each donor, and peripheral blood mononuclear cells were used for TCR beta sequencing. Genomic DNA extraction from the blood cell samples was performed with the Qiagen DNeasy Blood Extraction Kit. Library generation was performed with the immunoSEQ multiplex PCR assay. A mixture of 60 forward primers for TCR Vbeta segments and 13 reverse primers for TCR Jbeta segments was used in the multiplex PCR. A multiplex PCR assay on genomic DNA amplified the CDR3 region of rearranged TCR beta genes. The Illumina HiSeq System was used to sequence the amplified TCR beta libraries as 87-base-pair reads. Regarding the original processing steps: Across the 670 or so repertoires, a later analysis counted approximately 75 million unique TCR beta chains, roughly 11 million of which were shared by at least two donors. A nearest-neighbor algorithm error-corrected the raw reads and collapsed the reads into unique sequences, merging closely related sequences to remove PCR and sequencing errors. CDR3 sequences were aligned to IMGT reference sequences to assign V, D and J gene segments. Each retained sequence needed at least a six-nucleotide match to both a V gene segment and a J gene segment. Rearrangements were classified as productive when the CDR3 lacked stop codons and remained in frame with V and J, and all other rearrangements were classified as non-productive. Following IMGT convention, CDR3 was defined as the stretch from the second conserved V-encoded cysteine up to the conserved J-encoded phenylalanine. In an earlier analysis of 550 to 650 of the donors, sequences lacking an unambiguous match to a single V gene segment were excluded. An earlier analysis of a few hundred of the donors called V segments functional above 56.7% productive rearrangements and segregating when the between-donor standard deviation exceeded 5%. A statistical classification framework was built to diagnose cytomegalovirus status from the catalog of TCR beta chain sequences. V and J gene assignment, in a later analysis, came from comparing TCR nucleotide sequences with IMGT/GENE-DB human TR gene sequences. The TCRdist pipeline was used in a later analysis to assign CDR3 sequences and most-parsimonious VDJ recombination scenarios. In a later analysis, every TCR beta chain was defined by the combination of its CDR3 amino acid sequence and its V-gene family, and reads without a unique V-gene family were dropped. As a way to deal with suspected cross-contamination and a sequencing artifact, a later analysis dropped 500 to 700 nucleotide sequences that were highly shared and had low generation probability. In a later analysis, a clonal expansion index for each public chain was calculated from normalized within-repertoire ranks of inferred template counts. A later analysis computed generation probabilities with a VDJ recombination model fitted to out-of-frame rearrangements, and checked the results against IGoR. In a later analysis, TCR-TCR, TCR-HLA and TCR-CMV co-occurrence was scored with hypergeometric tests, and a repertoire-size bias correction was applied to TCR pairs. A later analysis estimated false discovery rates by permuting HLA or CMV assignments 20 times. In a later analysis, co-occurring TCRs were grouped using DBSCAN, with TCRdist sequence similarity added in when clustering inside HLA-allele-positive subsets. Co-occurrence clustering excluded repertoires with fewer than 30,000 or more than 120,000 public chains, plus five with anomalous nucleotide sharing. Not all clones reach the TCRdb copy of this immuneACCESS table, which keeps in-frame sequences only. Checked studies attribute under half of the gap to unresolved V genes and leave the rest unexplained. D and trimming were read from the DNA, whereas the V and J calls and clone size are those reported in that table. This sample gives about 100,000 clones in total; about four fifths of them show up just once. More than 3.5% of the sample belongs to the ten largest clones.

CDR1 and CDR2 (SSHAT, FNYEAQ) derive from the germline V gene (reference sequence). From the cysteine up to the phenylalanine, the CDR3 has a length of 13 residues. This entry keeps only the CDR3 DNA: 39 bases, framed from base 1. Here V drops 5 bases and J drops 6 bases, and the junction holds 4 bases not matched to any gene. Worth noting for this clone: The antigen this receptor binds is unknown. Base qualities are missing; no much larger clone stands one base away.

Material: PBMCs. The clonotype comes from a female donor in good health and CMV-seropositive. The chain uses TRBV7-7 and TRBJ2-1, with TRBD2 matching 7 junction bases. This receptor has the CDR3 CASSPAGANEQFF. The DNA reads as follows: TGTGCCAGCAGCCCCGCGGGAGCCAATGAGCAGTTCTTC.